A single sample gave rise to the 11 T cell receptor beta chains below, sequenced in a study of blood T cell repertoires in COVID-19. Assay used: immunoSEQ multiplex PCR; TCRdb lists only in-frame clones, some missing. The sample includes over 200,000 clones, roughly 85% of them seen just once. Sequenced material: PBMCs or T cells enriched from blood (not recorded which). These receptors all come from a man under 40 who had recovered from COVID-19.

The chain carries TRBV3-1 (or the pseudogene TRBV3-2) and TRBJ1-6, with 9 bases matching TRBD1. The ends lost 3 bases at V and 15 bases at J; junction bases unmatched: 3. Per germline, CDR1 LGHDT and CDR2 YNNKEL (reference sequence). CDR3 length: 12 amino acids. CDR3 sequence: CASSHTGGNLHF. CDR3 DNA sequence: TGTGCCAGCAGCCATACAGGGGGCAACCTCCACTTT.

The chain has TRBV2 and TRBJ2-1; TRBD1 agrees at 9 bases. CDR1 is SNHLY and CDR2 is FYNNEI in the germline V gene. The V segment lost 8 bases and the J segment 8 bases; nucleotides outside the gene matches: 16. The CDR3 is made up of 16 amino acids. CDR3 region: CASEPLRDRAGDEQFF. For the CDR3, the DNA is TGTGCCAGCGAGCCTCTCCGGGACAGGGCGGGCGATGAGCAGTTCTTC.

The J gene is TRBJ2-1, the V gene TRBV28; possibly TRBD1 for D (6 bases). This CDR3 has 12 residues. Germline V gene data show CDR1 as MDHEN and CDR2 as SYDVKM. V dropped 4 bases and J dropped 8 bases, with 9 bases sitting between them. The CDR3 loop reads CASSSGVDEQFF. CDR3 DNA sequence: TGTGCCAGCAGTTCAGGGGTGGATGAGCAGTTCTTC.

This clone was observed a handful of times. The chain uses TRBV6-5 and TRBJ1-5; TRBD1 might be the D (5 bases). Germline V gives CDR1 MNHEY, CDR2 SVGAGI. The CDR3 length is 13 residues. V was pared by 8 bases and J by 7 bases, with 15 bases between. The CDR3 DNA is TGTGCCAGCCCCTGGGGGGGGGAGCAGCCCCAGCATTTT. It codes for CASPWGGEQPQHF.

The chain joins TRBV7-9 to TRBJ1-1; D is unclear. This CDR3 contains 12 residues. Trimming pared 8 bases from V and 3 bases from J, leaving 10 bases between. The germline gives CDR1 SEHNR, CDR2 FQNEAQ (reference sequence). The CDR3 bases are TGTGCCAGCGGAAGACGGGACACTGAAGCTTTCTTT. Translating it yields CASGRRDTEAFF.

V usage is TRBV5-8 and J usage is TRBJ1-6, with unresolved D. The CDR3 consists of 14 residues. Germline lookup yields CDR1 SGHTS and CDR2 YDEGEE. V lost 0 bases, J lost 9 bases, and 10 bases lay in between. CDR3 residues: CASSLAVGSSPLHF. In nucleotides, the CDR3 is TGTGCCAGCAGCTTGGCAGTGGGGAGTTCACCCCTCCACTTT.

The chain uses TRBV6-5 and TRBJ1-2; no firm D call. Per germline, CDR1 MNHEY and CDR2 SVGAGI. The CDR3 loop spans 13 amino acids. V lost 2 bases to trimming and J lost 7 bases, with 11 bases between them. DNA of the CDR3: TGTGCCAGCAGTTACAGAAGGGAGAGTGGCTACACCTTC. It is translated as CASSYRRESGYTF.

The chain has TRBV6-5 and TRBJ2-7; TRBD1 matches 8 bases. From germline, CDR1 is MNHEY and CDR2 SVGAGI. V was pared by 9 bases and J by 2 bases, with 9 bases of the junction left unmatched. The CDR3 length is 14 residues. CDR3 DNA: TGTGCCAGTTGCCGGGACAGGCAAACCTACGAGCAGTACTTC. It yields the protein CASCRDRQTYEQYF.

This clone was seen only a few times. Distinct nucleotide sequences in the sample also encode this CDR3. The V call is TRBV3-1 (or the pseudogene TRBV3-2), the J call TRBJ1-1; possibly TRBD1 for D (5 bases). The CDR3 runs 13 residues. Trimming removed 1 base at V and 5 bases at J, with 8 bases between. CDR1 LGHDT and CDR2 YNNKEL come from the germline V gene (reference sequence). CDR3 sequence: CASSQGGGTEAFF. The CDR3 DNA is TGTGCCAGCAGCCAAGGCGGGGGGACTGAAGCTTTCTTT.

This clone was detected only a few times. In DNA, the CDR3 is TGTGCCAGCAGTTTCGGACAGCTTAACTATGGCTACACCTTC. Translated: CASSFGQLNYGYTF. V and J are TRBV28 and TRBJ1-2; D perhaps matches TRBD1 (6 bases). This CDR3 spans 14 amino acids. The V gene's germline CDR1 is MDHEN and CDR2 SYDVKM. Trimming took 3 bases from V and 1 from J, leaving 9 bases between them.

The V gene is TRBV24-1, the J gene TRBJ2-1; TRBD1 aligns across 8 bases. V trimming: 4 bases; J trimming: 0 bases; junction bases outside the gene matches: 4. This CDR3 spans 16 amino acids. Germline CDR1 and CDR2: KGHDR and SFDVKD. The CDR3 spells CATSDRTGGSYNEQFF. In DNA, the CDR3 is TGTGCCACCAGTGACCGAACAGGGGGCTCCTACAATGAGCAGTTCTTC.